Each of the 28 T cell receptor beta chains below was sequenced from the same sample in a study of cytomegalovirus exposure and HLA in healthy donors. PCR involved 60 Vbeta and 13 Jbeta primers. Here immunoSEQ multiplex PCR was the method, and the copy in TCRdb shows in-frame clones only, minus some. This table has around 89,000 clones, 76% appearing once. Sequencing used PBMCs. Receptors were obtained from a middle-aged man in good health and CMV-seronegative.

This clone has a single count. This chain uses TRBV18 with TRBJ1-5, with D tentatively TRBD1 (5 bases). V dropped 2 bases and J dropped 4 bases, with 15 bases sitting between them. Looked up from germline, CDR1 is KGHSH and CDR2 is LQKENI. CDR3 length: 16 residues. For the CDR3, the DNA is TGTGCCAGCTCACCAAACGACAGAGGCCAAAATCAGCCCCAGCATTTT. The encoded protein is CASSPNDRGQNQPQHF.

The chain employs TRBV4-2 and TRBJ2-7; 12 nucleotides match TRBD1. The V gene's germline CDR1 is LGHNA and CDR2 YNFKEQ. CDR3 length: 15 residues. The V segment lost 0 bases and the J segment 7 bases; nucleotides outside the gene matches: 4. CDR3 in DNA: TGTGCCAGCAGCCAAGACGGGACAGGGGGCGAAGAGCAGTACTTC. It is translated as CASSQDGTGGEEQYF.

The rearrangement uses TRBV4-3 and TRBJ1-1; the D gene is possibly TRBD1 (5 bases). The germline V gene encodes CDR1 LGHNA and CDR2 YSLEER. This CDR3 is built from 16 residues. Between the trimmed V and J ends, which lost 0 bases and 3 bases, there was a span of 14 bases. The CDR3 DNA is TGCGCCAGCAGCCAAGAAGCTCAGGGAGGGGACACTGAAGCTTTCTTT. It encodes CASSQEAQGGDTEAFF.

The chain joins TRBV7-7 to TRBJ2-3; 10 nucleotides match TRBD1. V gave up 5 bases and J gave up 1 base; unmatched junction bases: 3. The CDR3 is made up of 15 amino acids. Germline assignment: CDR1 SSHAT and CDR2 FNYEAQ (reference sequence). The CDR3 DNA is TGTGCCAGCAGCCCCGGGACAGGGGGCACAGATACGCAGTATTTT. Amino acid sequence: CASSPGTGGTDTQYF.

The J gene is TRBJ1-5, the V gene TRBV9, with 10 nucleotides matching TRBD1. With V trimmed by 5 bases and J by 6 bases, 14 bases remained unmatched. Germline V CDR1 and CDR2: SGDLS, YYNGEE. This CDR3 has 17 amino acids. CDR3: CASSPGTGAISSQPQHF. The CDR3, as DNA: TGTGCCAGCAGTCCCGGGACAGGGGCCATTTCCTCTCAGCCCCAGCATTTT.

This clone rates as medium-sized. The V gene is TRBV19, the J gene TRBJ1-1, with D perhaps TRBD1 (6 bases). This CDR3 is 16 amino acids long. Germline lookup yields CDR1 LNHDA and CDR2 SQIVND (reference sequence). Trimming took off 8 bases at V and 0 bases at J, with 19 bases between the two ends. DNA of the CDR3: TGTGCCAGTGGCCCAATATCGGACAGCATGAACACTGAAGCTTTCTTT. Protein product: CASGPISDSMNTEAFF.

V and J are TRBV18 and TRBJ2-5; D remains unclear. In germline, CDR1 is KGHSH, CDR2 LQKENI. The length of the CDR3 is 13 residues. The ends were cut back, 2 bases at V and 1 base at J, with 5 bases in the middle. The CDR3 DNA sequence: TGTGCCAGCTCACCAATATCCCAAGAGACCCAGTACTTC. This sequence encodes CASSPISQETQYF.

The gene calls are TRBV29-1 and TRBJ2-5; no clear D. The DNA end is more similar to TRBJ2-7, so the J call may be wrong. The CDR3 totals 11 residues. Germline loops: CDR1 SQVTM, CDR2 ANQGSEA. As DNA, the CDR3 is TGCAGCGCCCGCCCGCCCTACGAGCAGTACTTC. This gives the protein CSARPPYEQYF.

This chain connects TRBV5-1 to TRBJ2-5; 9 bases match TRBD1. Germline trimming cut 3 bases from V and 5 bases from J; bases unmatched to any gene: 8. This CDR3 has 15 amino acids. Per the germline V gene, CDR1 is SGHRS and CDR2 is YFSETQ. The CDR3 loop reads CASSSTGGAGETQYF. The CDR3 DNA is TGCGCCAGCAGCTCAACAGGGGGCGCGGGGGAGACCCAGTACTTC.

The chain couples TRBV27 to TRBJ2-1; 10 nucleotides agree with TRBD1. After removal of 2 bases from V and 7 bases from J, the junction contained 5 bases not matched to a gene. CDR1 MNHEY and CDR2 SMNVEV come from the germline V gene (reference sequence). The CDR3 length is 15 residues. The DNA of the CDR3 is TGTGCCAGCAGTTTACTTGGGACAGGGGATAATGAGCAGTTCTTC. Amino acid sequence: CASSLLGTGDNEQFF.

This chain joins TRBV28 and TRBJ1-1; D unclear. Germline lookup yields CDR1 MDHEN and CDR2 SYDVKM. The V end was cut by 3 bases, the J end by 0 bases, with 14 bases between. The CDR3 runs to 16 residues. In nucleotides, the CDR3 is TGTGCCAGCAGTTTGTCGGGTGCCGTATTGAACACTGAAGCTTTCTTT. This gives the protein CASSLSGAVLNTEAFF.

The chain employs TRBV14 and TRBJ1-1, with D possibly matching TRBD1 (6 bases). Trimming pared 1 base from V and 1 base from J, leaving 13 bases between. Germline V gene lookup returns CDR1 SGHDN and CDR2 FVKESK. The CDR3 is made up of 16 amino acids. This chain's CDR3 is CASSQVWGRRNTEAFF. CDR3 bases: TGTGCCAGCAGCCAAGTGTGGGGGCGCCGGAACACTGAAGCTTTCTTT.

This chain joins TRBV6-5 and TRBJ2-3; D uncertain. The CDR3 covers 15 residues. CDR1 and CDR2 (germline): MNHEY, SVGAGI. Trimming took 4 bases from V and 2 from J, leaving 13 bases between them. The CDR3 sequence is CASSSVSWATDTQYF. The CDR3 coding sequence is TGTGCCAGCAGTTCCGTCTCCTGGGCCACAGATACGCAGTATTTT.

This clone was seen a handful of times. The rearrangement joins TRBV7-9 to TRBJ2-7; 10 bases line up with TRBD1. The germline gives CDR1 SEHNR, CDR2 FQNEAQ (reference sequence). V lost 5 bases and J lost 3; bases outside the gene matches: 7. This CDR3 comprises 15 residues. CDR3 sequence reads: CASSLRDRGFYEQYF. CDR3 DNA sequence: TGTGCCAGCAGCCTCCGGGACAGGGGTTTCTACGAGCAGTACTTC.

As regards this clone: This likely comes from a read error, as the CDR3 has no conserved phenylalanine or tryptophan at its end. Because the CDR3's place on the DNA is in doubt, the DNA is left out and the CDR3 is given as listed by TCRdb. This rearrangement joins TRBV6-5 to TRBJ1-2. The CDR3 extends over 11 residues, inclusive of both ends. Germline loops: CDR1 MNHEY, CDR2 SVGAGI. The CDR3 protein is CASHGLTTTSV.

This clone was seen only a few times. The chain joins TRBV7-9 to TRBJ2-7, with D tentatively TRBD1 (6 bases). The V gene's germline CDR1 is SEHNR and CDR2 FQNEAQ (reference sequence). The V end lost 4 bases, the J end lost 3 bases, and 19 bases lay between the germline ends. The CDR3 spans 16 residues. In DNA form, the CDR3 reads TGTGCCAGCAGCTCCCTAATGACAGGCAAAAGCTACGAGCAGTACTTC. Translating gives CASSSLMTGKSYEQYF.

The genes are TRBV7-9 and TRBJ2-7, with 7 bases lining up with TRBD1. The CDR3 covers 14 residues. Germline loops: CDR1 SEHNR, CDR2 FQNEAQ (reference sequence). With 1 base clipped from V and 4 bases from J, the junction kept 4 bases outside the gene matches. CDR3 sequence: CASSLDPGQYEQYF. As DNA, the CDR3 is TGTGCCAGCAGCTTAGATCCGGGACAGTACGAGCAGTACTTC.

The rearrangement joins TRBV12-5 to TRBJ1-1; weak D call: TRBD1 (5 bases). CDR3 length: 15 amino acids. Germline CDR1 is LGHNT and CDR2 is FRNRAP. V dropped 1 base and J dropped 1 base, with 10 bases sitting between them. CDR3 nucleotides: TGTGCTAGTGGTTTGGGGTGGGGGGGGAACACTGAAGCTTTCTTT. This codes for CASGLGWGGNTEAFF.

The V gene is TRBV19, the J gene TRBJ1-1; TRBD1 agrees at 9 bases. Germline loops: CDR1 LNHDA, CDR2 SQIVND (reference sequence). The V and J ends lost 7 bases and 5 bases, in that order; junction bases with no gene match: 5. CDR3 length equals 13 residues. As DNA, the CDR3 is TGTGCCAGTACGACAGGGGGAGGAACTGAAGCTTTCTTT. This sequence encodes CASTTGGGTEAFF.

This clone was recorded a few times. The chain links TRBV5-6 to TRBJ1-6; no definite D call. CDR3 size: 13 residues. From germline, CDR1 is SGHDT and CDR2 YYEEEE. The V and J ends lost 5 bases and 1 base respectively, with 4 bases between them. CDR3 region: CASRQSYNSPLHF. CDR3 sequence (DNA): TGTGCCAGCAGACAATCCTATAATTCACCCCTCCACTTT.

The chain combines TRBV4-2 with TRBJ1-5, with D possibly TRBD1 on 6 matching bases. CDR3 length: 16 amino acids. The V gene lost 0 bases and the J gene lost 6 bases, with 15 bases spanning the gap. The germline V gene has CDR1 LGHNA and CDR2 YNFKEQ. The chain's CDR3 is CASSQEGRQAGQPQHF. CDR3 DNA: TGTGCCAGCAGCCAAGAGGGGCGACAGGCAGGTCAGCCCCAGCATTTT.

The rearrangement joins TRBV4-3 to TRBJ1-1; TRBD1 is a possible D gene (6 bases). The CDR3 spans 16 residues. Between the trimmed V and J ends, which lost 0 bases and 1 base, there was a span of 12 bases. The germline CDR1 and CDR2 sequences are LGHNA and YSLEER. CDR3 amino acids: CASSQEIPTGNTEAFF. For the CDR3, the DNA is TGCGCCAGCAGCCAAGAAATCCCGACAGGGAACACTGAAGCTTTCTTT.

Comment on this clone: One end of the junction is discordant with germline, which a read error may explain. The chain has TRBV28 and TRBJ1-2; perhaps TRBD1 as D (5 bases). The CDR3 covers 14 residues. From germline, CDR1 is MDHEN and CDR2 SYDVKM. CDR3 region: CASSSGHVNHGYTF. The CDR3 DNA is TGTGCCAGCAGTTCCGGACATGTTAACCATGGCTACACCTTC.

The rearrangement joins TRBV5-6 to TRBJ1-2; 7 bases agree with TRBD1. After removal of 6 bases from V and 3 bases from J, the junction contained 8 bases not matched to a gene. The CDR3 totals 14 residues. Germline loops: CDR1 SGHDT, CDR2 YYEEEE. The CDR3 coding sequence is TGTGCCAGCAACACAGGGGTACGAGACTATGGCTACACCTTC. It codes for CASNTGVRDYGYTF.

The chain employs TRBV30 and TRBJ2-1; 10 nucleotides agree with TRBD2. CDR3 length: 15 residues. The ends lost 2 bases at V and 4 bases at J; junction bases unmatched: 5. Germline lookup yields CDR1 GTSNPN and CDR2 SVGIG (reference sequence). This chain's CDR3 is CAWSRAGGLYNEQFF. The CDR3 DNA sequence: TGTGCCTGGAGTCGAGCGGGGGGGCTATACAATGAGCAGTTCTTC.

This clone appeared once. The J gene is TRBJ1-4, the V gene TRBV27, with D uncertain. The CDR3 length is 15 residues. The V gene lost 0 bases and the J gene lost 3 bases, with 8 bases spanning the gap. Per germline, CDR1 MNHEY and CDR2 SMNVEV (reference sequence). CDR3: CASSLSVSSNEKLFF. In DNA, the CDR3 is TGTGCCAGCAGTTTATCGGTTAGTTCTAATGAAAAACTGTTTTTT.

V and J are TRBV7-6 and TRBJ2-2, with TRBD2 matching over 7 bases. This CDR3 has 13 residues. The V segment lost 7 bases and the J segment 3 bases; nucleotides outside the gene matches: 2. Germline V CDR1 and CDR2: SGHVS, FNYEAQ. The chain's CDR3 is CASTRGDTGELFF. CDR3 DNA: TGTGCCAGCACCCGGGGGGACACCGGGGAGCTGTTTTTT.

The chain employs TRBV5-1 and TRBJ2-3; D not certain. Germline-derived CDR1 and CDR2 are SGHRS and YFSETQ. The ends were cut back, 2 bases at V and 2 bases at J, with 9 bases in the middle. The CDR3 totals 14 residues. CDR3 amino acids: CASSFSRYTDTQYF. DNA for the CDR3: TGCGCCAGCAGCTTCTCGCGGTACACAGATACGCAGTATTTT.